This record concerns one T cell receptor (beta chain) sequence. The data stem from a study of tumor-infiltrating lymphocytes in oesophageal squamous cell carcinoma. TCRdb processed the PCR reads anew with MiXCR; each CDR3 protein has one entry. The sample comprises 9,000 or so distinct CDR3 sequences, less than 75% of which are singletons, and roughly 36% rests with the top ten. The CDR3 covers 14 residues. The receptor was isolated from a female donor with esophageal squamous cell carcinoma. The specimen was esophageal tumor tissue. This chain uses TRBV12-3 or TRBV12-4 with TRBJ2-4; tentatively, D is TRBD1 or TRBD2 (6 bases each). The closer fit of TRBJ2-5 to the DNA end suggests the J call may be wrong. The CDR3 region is CASSLAGGQETQYF. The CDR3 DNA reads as TGTGCCAGCAGTTTAGCGGGGGGCCAGGAGACCCAGTACTTC.